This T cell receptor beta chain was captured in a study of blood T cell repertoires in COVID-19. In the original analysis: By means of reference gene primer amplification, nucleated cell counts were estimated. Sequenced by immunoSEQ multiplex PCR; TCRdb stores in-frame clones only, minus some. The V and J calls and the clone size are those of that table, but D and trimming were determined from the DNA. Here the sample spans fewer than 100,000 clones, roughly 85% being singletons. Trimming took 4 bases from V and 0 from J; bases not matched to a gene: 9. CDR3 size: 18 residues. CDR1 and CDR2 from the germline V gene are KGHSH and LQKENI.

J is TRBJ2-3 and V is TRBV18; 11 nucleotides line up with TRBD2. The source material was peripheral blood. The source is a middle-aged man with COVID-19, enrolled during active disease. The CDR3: CASSRSGTSGTSTDTQYF. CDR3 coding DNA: TGTGCCAGCTCACGATCCGGGACTAGCGGAACTAGCACAGATACGCAGTATTTT.